This T cell receptor (beta chain) was observed in a study of beta chain features in type 1 diabetes. Isolated RNA was reverse transcribed in full, so expressed TCRB transcripts were sequenced. Generated by immunoSEQ multiplex PCR, the TCRdb table keeps only in-frame clones and is missing some. Among approximately 380,000 clones listed, approximately 16% were seen once. CDR3 size: 16 residues. Germline V gene data show CDR1 as LGHNA and CDR2 as YNFKEQ. Trimming pared 1 base from V and 3 bases from J, leaving 16 bases between. Blood was collected once per donor into heparin, averaging approximately 0.12 L. Remarks on this clone: Its matching antigen is unknown.

Findings and caveats of the study: Researchers caution that PCR might favor shorter templates, equally among patients and controls. At VDJ recombination sites, type 1 diabetes patients had fewer insertions and more deleted nucleotides. Cells that show high TCR expression could be over-represented by cDNA sequencing.

This rearrangement joins TRBV4-2 to TRBJ2-7; tentatively, D is TRBD1 (6 bases). Source material: naive CD4+ T cells from blood. The sequence came from a young woman in good health. Written as DNA, the CDR3 is TGTGCCAGCAGCCAAGGGGGTTCCAAGGGGGTCTACGAGCAGTACTTC. Its translation: CASSQGGSKGVYEQYF.